These T cell receptor beta chains were read from a single sample in a study of blood T cell repertoires in COVID-19. Profiled with immunoSEQ multiplex PCR; TCRdb holds only in-frame clones, not every one. Of about 150,000 clones listed, 85% to 90% are singletons. Sequencing was performed on peripheral blood. Receptors originate from a woman aged 40 to 55 with acute or convalescent COVID-19. CDR3s include the opening cysteine and the closing phenylalanine or tryptophan.

V: TRBV6-1
J: TRBJ1-1
CDR3: CASSDQLVGTRIEAFF

V: TRBV6-5
J: TRBJ2-5
CDR3: CASSWDRASQETQYF

V: TRBV20-1
J: TRBJ1-5
CDR3: CSASVYRVGRNVGNQPQHF

V: TRBV25-1
J: TRBJ1-1
CDR3: CASSRITGVNTEAFF

V: TRBV19
J: TRBJ1-1
CDR3: CASSSTGGGTEAFF

V: TRBV19
J: TRBJ2-1
CDR3: CASSSSGTSEFF

V: TRBV7-9
J: TRBJ1-2
CDR3: CASSLAPGADGYTF

V: TRBV5-1
J: TRBJ2-1
CDR3: CASSLNGGAYNEQFF

V: TRBV19
J: TRBJ1-5
CDR3: CAVTQAGGQPQHF

V: TRBV7-9
J: TRBJ1-4
CDR3: CASSLLGGLLTNEKLFF

V: TRBV18
J: TRBJ2-7
CDR3: CASSPRQGAYEQYF

V: TRBV9
J: TRBJ1-2
CDR3: CASSGRWWDSLNYGYTF

V: TRBV24-1
J: TRBJ1-2
CDR3: CATSEPRQGGRDGYTF

V: TRBV30
J: TRBJ2-1
CDR3: CAWSETGVLGEQFF

V: TRBV11-3
J: TRBJ1-6
CDR3: CASRRRWDNSPLHF

V: TRBV11-3
J: TRBJ2-7
CDR3: CASSADRGSYEQYF

V: TRBV2
J: TRBJ2-7
CDR3: CASSEARGGIEQYF

V: TRBV3-1/TRBV3-2
J: TRBJ2-3
CDR3: CASSQDGEGLAQFLGTDTQYF

V: TRBV2
J: TRBJ2-3
CDR3: CASTDSGDHTDTQYF

V: TRBV29-1
J: TRBJ2-1
CDR3: CSVEEGLGSGEQFF

V: TRBV7-9
J: TRBJ2-7
CDR3: CASSLEGTGRGEQYF

V: TRBV6-5
J: TRBJ2-1
CDR3: CASISRHSYNEQFF

V: TRBV4-2
J: TRBJ2-1
CDR3: CASSPTGGFDEQFF

V: TRBV4-2
J: TRBJ1-6
CDR3: CASSQDPDRGQSPLHF